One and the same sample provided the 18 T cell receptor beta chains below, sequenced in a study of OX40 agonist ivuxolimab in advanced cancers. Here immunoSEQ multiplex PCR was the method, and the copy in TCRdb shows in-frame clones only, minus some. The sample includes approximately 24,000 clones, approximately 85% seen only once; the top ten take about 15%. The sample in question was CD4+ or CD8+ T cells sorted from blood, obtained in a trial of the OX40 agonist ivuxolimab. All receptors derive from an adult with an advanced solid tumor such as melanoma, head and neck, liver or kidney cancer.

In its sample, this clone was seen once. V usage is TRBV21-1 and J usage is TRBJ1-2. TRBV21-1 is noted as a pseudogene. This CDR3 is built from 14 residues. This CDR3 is CASSKGAGGYGYTF. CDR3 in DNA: TGTGCCAGCAGCAAAGGGGCGGGGGGCTATGGCTACACCTTC.

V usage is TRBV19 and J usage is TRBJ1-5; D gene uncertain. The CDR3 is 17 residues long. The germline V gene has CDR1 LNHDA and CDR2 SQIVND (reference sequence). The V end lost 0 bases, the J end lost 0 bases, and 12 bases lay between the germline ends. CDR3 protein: CASSIDRRRTSNQPQHF. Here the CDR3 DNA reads TGTGCCAGTAGTATAGATCGGCGAAGGACTAGCAATCAGCCCCAGCATTTT.

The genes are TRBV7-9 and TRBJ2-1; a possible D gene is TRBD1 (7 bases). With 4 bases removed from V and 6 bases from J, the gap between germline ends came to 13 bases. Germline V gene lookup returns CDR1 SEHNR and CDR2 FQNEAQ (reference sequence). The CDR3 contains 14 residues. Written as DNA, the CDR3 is TGTGCCAGCAGCTCGAACAGGGGAGGCAATGAGCAGTTCTTC. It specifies CASSSNRGGNEQFF.

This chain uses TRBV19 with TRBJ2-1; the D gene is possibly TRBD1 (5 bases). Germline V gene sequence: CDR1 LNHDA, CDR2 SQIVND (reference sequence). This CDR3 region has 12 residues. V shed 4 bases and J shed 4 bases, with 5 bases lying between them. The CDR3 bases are TGTGCCAGTAGTAGACAGTACAATGAGCAGTTCTTC. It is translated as CASSRQYNEQFF.

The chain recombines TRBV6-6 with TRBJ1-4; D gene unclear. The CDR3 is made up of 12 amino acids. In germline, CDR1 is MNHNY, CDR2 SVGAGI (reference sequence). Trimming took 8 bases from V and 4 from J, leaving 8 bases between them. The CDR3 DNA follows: TGTGCCAGCGGATATAATAATGAAAAACTGTTTTTT. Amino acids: CASGYNNEKLFF.

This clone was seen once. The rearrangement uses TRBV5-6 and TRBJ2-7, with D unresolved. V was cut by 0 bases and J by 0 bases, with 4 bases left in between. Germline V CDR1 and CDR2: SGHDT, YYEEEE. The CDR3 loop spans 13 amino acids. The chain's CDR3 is CASSLGFSYEQYF. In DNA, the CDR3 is TGTGCCAGCAGCTTGGGGTTCTCCTACGAGCAGTACTTC. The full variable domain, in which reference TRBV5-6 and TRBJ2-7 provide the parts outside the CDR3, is DAGVTQSPTHLIKTRGQQVTLRCSPKSGHDTVSWYQQALGQGPQFIFQYYEEEERQRGNFPDRFSGHQFPNYSSELNVNALLLGDSALYLCASSLGFSYEQYFGPGTRLTVT.

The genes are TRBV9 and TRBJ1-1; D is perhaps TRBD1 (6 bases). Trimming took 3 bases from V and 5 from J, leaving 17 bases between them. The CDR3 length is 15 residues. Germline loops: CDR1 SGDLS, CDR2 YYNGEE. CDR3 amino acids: CASSGDPGDLTEAFF. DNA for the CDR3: TGTGCCAGCAGCGGAGATCCAGGGGATTTGACTGAAGCTTTCTTT.

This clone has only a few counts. The CDR3 DNA is TGTGCCAGCAGCTTAGAGGGACAGGGTAGTGGCTACACCTTC. This translates into CASSLEGQGSGYTF. The V call is TRBV7-9, the J call TRBJ1-2; 9 bases are a match to TRBD1. Looked up from germline, CDR1 is SEHNR and CDR2 is FQNEAQ (reference sequence). The CDR3 is 14 residues long. V dropped 1 base and J dropped 7; count of bases not matched to a gene: 4.

The DNA of the CDR3 is TGTGCCAGCAGCACAACAGGGAGCTCTGGAAACACCATATATTTT. Its translation is CASSTTGSSGNTIYF. The V call is TRBV7-9, the J call TRBJ1-3, with TRBD1 as a possible D gene (6 bases). Looked up from germline, CDR1 is SEHNR and CDR2 is FQNEAQ (reference sequence). CDR3 size: 15 residues. Trimming cost V 5 bases and J 0 bases, with 11 bases left between them.

CDR3 region: CASSKAEGGEQYF. The CDR3 bases are TGTGCCAGCAGCAAAGCAGAGGGAGGCGAGCAGTACTTC. The chain uses TRBV21-1 and TRBJ2-7; TRBD2 reflects the table's D call only, with no check against the DNA. TRBV21-1 is given as a pseudogene. This CDR3 is 13 amino acids long.

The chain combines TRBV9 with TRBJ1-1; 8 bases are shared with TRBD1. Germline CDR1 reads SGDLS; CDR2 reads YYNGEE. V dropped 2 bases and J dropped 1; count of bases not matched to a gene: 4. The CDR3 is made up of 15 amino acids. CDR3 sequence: CASSVLGQGNTEAFF. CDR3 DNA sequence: TGTGCCAGCAGCGTCCTCGGACAGGGGAACACTGAAGCTTTCTTT.

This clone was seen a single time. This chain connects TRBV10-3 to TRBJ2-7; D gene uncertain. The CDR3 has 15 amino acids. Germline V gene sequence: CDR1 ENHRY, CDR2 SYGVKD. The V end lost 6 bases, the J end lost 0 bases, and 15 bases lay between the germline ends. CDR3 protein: CAISPGPTSSYEQYF. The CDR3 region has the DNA TGTGCCATCAGCCCAGGACCTACGAGCTCCTACGAGCAGTACTTC.

CDR3 protein: CASSKTGGNTEAFF. For the CDR3, the DNA is TGTGCCAGCTCAAAGACAGGGGGCAACACTGAAGCTTTCTTT. V usage is TRBV18 and J usage is TRBJ1-1, with 10 bases identical to TRBD1. CDR3 size: 14 residues. Germline CDR1 KGHSH, CDR2 LQKENI. Losses at the gene ends were 5 bases for V and 2 bases for J; bases not matched to a gene: 2.

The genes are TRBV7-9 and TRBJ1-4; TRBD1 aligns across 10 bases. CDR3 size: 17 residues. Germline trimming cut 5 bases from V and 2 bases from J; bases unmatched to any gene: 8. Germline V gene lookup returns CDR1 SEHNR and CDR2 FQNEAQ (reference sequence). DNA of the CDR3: TGTGCCAGCAGCCTTTGGACAGGGGGACGTACTAATGAAAAACTGTTTTTT. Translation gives CASSLWTGGRTNEKLFF.

CDR3 DNA: TGTGCCAGCAGTCCAACCCGGGGGGTCCACGGGGAGCTGTTTTTT. This sequence encodes CASSPTRGVHGELFF. The chain joins TRBV7-8 to TRBJ2-2; 7 nucleotides agree with TRBD2. Germline V gene sequence: CDR1 SGHVS, CDR2 FQNEAQ. The CDR3 spans 15 residues. Trimming cost V 6 bases and J 7 bases; bases outside gene matches: 11.

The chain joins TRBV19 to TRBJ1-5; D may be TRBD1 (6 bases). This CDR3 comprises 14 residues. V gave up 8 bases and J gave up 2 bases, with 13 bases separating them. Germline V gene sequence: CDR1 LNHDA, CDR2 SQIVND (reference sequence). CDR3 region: CASGPRGGNQPQHF. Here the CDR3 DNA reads TGTGCCAGTGGGCCCAGGGGAGGCAATCAGCCCCAGCATTTT.

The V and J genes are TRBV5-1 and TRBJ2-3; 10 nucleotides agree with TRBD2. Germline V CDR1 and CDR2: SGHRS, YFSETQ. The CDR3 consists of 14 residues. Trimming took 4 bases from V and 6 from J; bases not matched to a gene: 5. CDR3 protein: CASSPGTSEDTQYF. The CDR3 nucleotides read TGCGCCAGCAGCCCCGGGACTAGCGAGGATACGCAGTATTTT.

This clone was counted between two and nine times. CDR3 protein: CASSFKHEAFF. The DNA of the CDR3 is TGTGCCAGCAGTTTCAAACATGAAGCTTTCTTT. V usage is TRBV6-5 and J usage is TRBJ1-1, with D hard to call. The ends were cut back, 4 bases at V and 7 bases at J, with 7 bases in the middle. Germline V gives CDR1 MNHEY, CDR2 SVGAGI. The CDR3 is 11 amino acids.